The 16 T cell receptor beta chains below all came from one sample that was sequenced in a study of T cell repertoires in ileal Crohn's disease. The assay was immunoSEQ multiplex PCR, and TCRdb's table has in-frame clones only and misses some. The sample includes fewer than 6,000 clones, less than 90% seen only once; the top ten take approximately 5.1%. Sample: ileal tissue. The source is an adult with Crohn's disease.

The gene calls are TRBV28 and TRBJ1-2; D is uncertain. The V end lost 4 bases, the J end lost 3 bases, and 3 bases lay between the germline ends. Germline CDR1 is MDHEN and CDR2 is SYDVKM. This CDR3 has 11 residues. The CDR3 spells CASSSHYGYTF. The CDR3 DNA is TGTGCCAGCAGTTCCCACTATGGCTACACCTTC.

This chain uses TRBV5-4 with TRBJ2-7; 7 positions match TRBD1. There are 15 residues in the CDR3. Germline CDR1 is SGHNT and CDR2 is YYREEE (reference sequence). V dropped 5 bases and J dropped 3; count of bases not matched to a gene: 11. CDR3 in DNA: TGTGCCAGCAGTTTTGGACAGGAGATTGACTACGAGCAGTACTTC. Protein sequence: CASSFGQEIDYEQYF. Full variable domain (missing parts from reference TRBV5-4 and TRBJ2-7): ETGVTQSPTHLIKTRGQQVTLRCSSQSGHNTVSWYQQALGQGPQFIFQYYREEENGRGNFPPRFSGLQFPNYSSELNVNALELDDSALYLCASSFGQEIDYEQYFGPGTRLTVT.

The chain uses TRBV7-2 and TRBJ1-5; D might be TRBD1 (6 bases). V dropped 2 bases and J dropped 7 bases, with 9 bases sitting between them. The germline gives CDR1 SGHTA, CDR2 FQGNSA. The CDR3 length is 13 residues. The CDR3 DNA reads as TGTGCCAGCAGCTTAACCCAGGGGCAGCCCCAGCATTTT. Translated: CASSLTQGQPQHF. The whole variable domain, filled in from reference TRBV7-2 and TRBJ1-5, reads GAGVSQSPSNKVTEKGKDVELRCDPISGHTALYWYRQSLGQGLEFLIYFQGNSAPDKSGLPSDRFSAERTGGSVSTLTIQRTQQEDSAVYLCASSLTQGQPQHFGDGTRLSIL.

The chain uses TRBV11-2 and TRBJ2-5; the match to TRBD2 covers 7 bases. There are 14 residues in the CDR3. J was trimmed by 7 bases and V by 5 bases; bases with no gene match: 10. Germline V gives CDR1 SGHAT, CDR2 FQNNGV. The CDR3 nucleotides are TGTGCCAGCAGCGAAACTAGCGCGACGTGGACCCAGTACTTC. As protein: CASSETSATWTQYF.

This clone has only one observation. This chain joins TRBV7-2 and TRBJ1-2, with no clear D. Trimming left V 2 bases short and J 0 bases short, with 7 bases between. The CDR3 loop spans 14 amino acids. Germline loops: CDR1 SGHTA, CDR2 FQGNSA. CDR3 protein: CASSLIAANYGYTF. In nucleotides, the CDR3 is TGTGCCAGCAGCTTAATCGCAGCTAACTATGGCTACACCTTC.

CDR3 nucleotides: TGTGCCAGCAGTTTGACGGGCTACAATGAGCAGTTCTTC. Its translation is CASSLTGYNEQFF. The chain joins TRBV27 to TRBJ2-1; no reliable D call. Germline V gene data show CDR1 as MNHEY and CDR2 as SMNVEV (reference sequence). V lost 3 bases to trimming and J lost 3 bases, with 6 bases between them. The CDR3 consists of 13 residues.

There are a few counts of this clone. The chain is built from TRBV11-2 and TRBJ2-7; 10 positions agree with TRBD2. The J segment lost 4 bases and the V segment lost 5 bases, leaving 2 bases of the junction unmatched. Germline-derived CDR1 and CDR2 are SGHAT and FQNNGV. The CDR3 has 13 residues. The CDR3 reads CASSLAGAYEQYF. As DNA, the CDR3 is TGTGCCAGCAGCCTAGCGGGGGCGTACGAGCAGTACTTC.

The chain joins TRBV30 to TRBJ1-6; D ambiguous. CDR3 length equals 17 residues. In germline, CDR1 is GTSNPN, CDR2 SVGIG (reference sequence). Trimming removed 2 bases at V and 1 base at J, with 15 bases between. Written as DNA, the CDR3 is TGTGCCTGGAGTCCTACCGAGACGCGGTCCTATAATTCACCCCTCCACTTT. It encodes CAWSPTETRSYNSPLHF.

CDR3 DNA sequence: TGTGCCAGCAGCTTCGGGTTCCAGGGCTACACCTTC. This sequence encodes CASSFGFQGYTF. The chain employs TRBV5-6 and TRBJ1-2; D call uncertain. The CDR3 consists of 12 residues. The germline V gene has CDR1 SGHDT and CDR2 YYEEEE. Deletions cut 2 bases from V and 8 bases from J, with 10 bases between.

This chain connects TRBV10-2 to TRBJ2-7; 10 bases match TRBD1. The germline CDR1 and CDR2 sequences are WSHSY and SAAADI. This CDR3 has 13 residues. Unmatched junction bases numbered 1, after V lost 5 bases and J lost 3 bases. CDR3 loop: CASSRTGGYEQYF. CDR3 DNA: TGCGCCAGCAGTAGGACAGGGGGCTACGAGCAGTACTTC.

This chain's CDR3 is CASSLAGTGQTGELFF. DNA of the CDR3: TGCGCCAGCAGCTTGGCCGGGACAGGGCAGACCGGGGAGCTGTTTTTT. The rearrangement joins TRBV5-1 to TRBJ2-2; 9 bases line up with TRBD1. CDR1 is SGHRS, CDR2 YFSETQ, per germline. J gave up 5 bases and V 0 bases, and 5 bases lay outside the gene matches. This CDR3 spans 16 amino acids.

The table lists this clone with a count of one. The chain is built from TRBV4-3 and TRBJ2-2; tentatively, D is TRBD1 (5 bases). CDR3 size: 15 residues. CDR1 LGHNA and CDR2 YSLEER come from the germline V gene. Trimming shortened V by 1 base and J by 0 bases, and 6 bases separated the two germline ends. The CDR3 reads CASSQGQPNTGELFF. CDR3 sequence (DNA): TGCGCCAGCAGCCAAGGACAGCCGAACACCGGGGAGCTGTTTTTT.

The chain recombines TRBV4-1 with TRBJ2-7; 7 bases are shared with TRBD1. J was trimmed by 1 base and V by 0 bases; bases with no gene match: 12. Germline V gives CDR1 MGHRA, CDR2 YSYEKL. This CDR3 is 18 amino acids long. The CDR3 loop is CASSQDDPGQRISYEQYF. In DNA, the CDR3 is TGCGCCAGCAGCCAAGATGATCCGGGACAGAGAATTTCCTACGAGCAGTACTTC.

The rearrangement joins TRBV13 to TRBJ1-2; TRBD1 matches 7 bases. The CDR3 spans 17 residues. The junction had 16 bases not matched to a gene; V was cut back by 1 base and J by 8 bases. Germline-derived CDR1 and CDR2 are PRHDT and FYEKMQ (reference sequence). The CDR3 region is CASSLVSSVGQASGYTF. Written as DNA, the CDR3 is TGTGCCAGCAGCTTAGTTTCGTCGGTCGGACAGGCATCGGGCTACACCTTC. Variable domain in full (rest from reference TRBV13 and TRBJ1-2): AAGVIQSPRHLIKEKRETATLKCYPIPRHDTVYWYQQGPGQDPQFLISFYEKMQSDKGSIPDRFSAQQFSDYHSELNMSSLELGDSALYFCASSLVSSVGQASGYTFGSGTRLTVV.

This clone was picked up a small number of times. This sequence joins TRBV29-1 and TRBJ1-1; weak D call: TRBD1 (6 bases). This CDR3 has 11 residues. The V end lost 7 bases, the J end lost 4 bases, and 10 bases lay between the germline ends. The germline gives CDR1 SQVTM, CDR2 ANQGSEA. CDR3 amino acids: CSATRGTEAFF. The CDR3 DNA sequence: TGCAGCGCTACCAGGGGCACTGAAGCTTTCTTT.

The chain couples TRBV13 to TRBJ2-7, with 9 bases lining up with TRBD2. The V segment lost 0 bases and the J segment 5 bases; nucleotides outside the gene matches: 8. This CDR3 contains 16 residues. Germline loops: CDR1 PRHDT, CDR2 FYEKMQ (reference sequence). The CDR3 bases are TGTGCCAGCAGCTTAGGTATAGCGGGAGTTCGCGACGAGCAGTACTTC. It specifies CASSLGIAGVRDEQYF.